This note documents a single TCR beta chain sequence. The CDR3 runs to 15 residues. Germline V gene sequence: CDR1 MGHRA, CDR2 YSYEKL. Between the trimmed V and J ends, which lost 0 bases and 7 bases, there was a span of 13 bases. The data are from a study of long-term antiretroviral therapy in people with HIV. Run at survey level, the immunoSEQ assay was version v3.0. Method: immunoSEQ multiplex PCR; TCRdb's copy keeps in-frame clones and lacks some. The sample holds 15,000 to 20,000 clones; around nine tenths are singletons and the top ten take about 10%. The receptor was isolated from a man aged 35 to 55 with HIV. Sequencing was performed on unsorted PBMCs, taken 0.5 years after starting antiretroviral therapy. The chain couples TRBV4-1 to TRBJ2-1, with D uncertain. The chain's CDR3 is CASSQDRLPGNEQFF. CDR3 DNA sequence: TGCGCCAGCAGCCAAGATCGCCTACCCGGGAATGAGCAGTTCTTC.